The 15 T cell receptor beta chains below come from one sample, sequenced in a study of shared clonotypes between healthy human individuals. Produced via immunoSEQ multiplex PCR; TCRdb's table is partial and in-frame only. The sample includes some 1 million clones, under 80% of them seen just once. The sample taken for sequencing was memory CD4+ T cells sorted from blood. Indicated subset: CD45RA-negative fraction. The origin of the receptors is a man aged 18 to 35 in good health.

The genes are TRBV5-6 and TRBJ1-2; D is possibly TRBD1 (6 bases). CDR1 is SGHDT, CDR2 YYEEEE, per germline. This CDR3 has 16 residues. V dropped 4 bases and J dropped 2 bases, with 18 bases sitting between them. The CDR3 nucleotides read TGTGCCAGCAGCCCCGGACTGGGACAACTAAACTATGGCTACACCTTC. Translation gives CASSPGLGQLNYGYTF.

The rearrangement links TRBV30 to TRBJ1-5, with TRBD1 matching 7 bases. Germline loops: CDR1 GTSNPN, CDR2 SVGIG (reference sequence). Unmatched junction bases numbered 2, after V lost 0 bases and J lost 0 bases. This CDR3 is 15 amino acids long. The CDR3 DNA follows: TGTGCCTGGAGTGTAGGGGACAGTAGCAATCAGCCCCAGCATTTT. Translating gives CAWSVGDSSNQPQHF.

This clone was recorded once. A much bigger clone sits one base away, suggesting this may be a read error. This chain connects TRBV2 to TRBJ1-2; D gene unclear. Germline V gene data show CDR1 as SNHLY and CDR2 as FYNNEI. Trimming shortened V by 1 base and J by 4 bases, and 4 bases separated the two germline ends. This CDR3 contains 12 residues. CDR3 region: CASSEGAYGYTF. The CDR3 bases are TGTGCCAGCAGTGAAGGGGCCTATGGCTACACCTTC.

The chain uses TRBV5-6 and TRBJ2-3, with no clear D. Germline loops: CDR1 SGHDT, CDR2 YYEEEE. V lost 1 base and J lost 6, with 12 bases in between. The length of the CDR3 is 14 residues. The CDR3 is CASSLLVLRDTQYF. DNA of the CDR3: TGTGCCAGCAGCTTGCTGGTACTCCGCGATACGCAGTATTTT.

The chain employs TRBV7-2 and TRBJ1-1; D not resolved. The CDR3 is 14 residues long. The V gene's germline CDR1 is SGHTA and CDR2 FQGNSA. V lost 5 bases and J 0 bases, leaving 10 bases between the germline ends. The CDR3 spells CASSRVGMNTEAFF. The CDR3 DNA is TGTGCCAGCAGCCGGGTGGGGATGAACACTGAAGCTTTCTTT. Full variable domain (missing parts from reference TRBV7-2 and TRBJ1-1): GAGVSQSPSNKVTEKGKDVELRCDPISGHTALYWYRQSLGQGLEFLIYFQGNSAPDKSGLPSDRFSAERTGGSVSTLTIQRTQQEDSAVYLCASSRVGMNTEAFFGQGTRLTVV.

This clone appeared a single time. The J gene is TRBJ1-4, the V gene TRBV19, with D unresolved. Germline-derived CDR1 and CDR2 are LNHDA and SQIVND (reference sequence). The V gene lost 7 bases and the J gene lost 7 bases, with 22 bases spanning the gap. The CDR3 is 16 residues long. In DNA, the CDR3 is TGTGCCAGTACCAGTATCAACGGAGGGTTAGGTGAAAAACTGTTTTTT. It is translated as CASTSINGGLGEKLFF.

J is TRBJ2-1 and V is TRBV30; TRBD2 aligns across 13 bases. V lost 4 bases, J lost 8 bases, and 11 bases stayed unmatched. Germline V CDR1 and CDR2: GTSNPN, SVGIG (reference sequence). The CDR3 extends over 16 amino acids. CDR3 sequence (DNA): TGTGCCTGGACCACAGGGACTAGCGGGATTCGGGATGAGCAGTTCTTC. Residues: CAWTTGTSGIRDEQFF. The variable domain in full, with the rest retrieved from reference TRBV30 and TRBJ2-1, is SQTIHQWPATLVQPVGSPLSLECTVEGTSNPNLYWYRQAAGRGLQLLFYSVGIGQISSEVPQNLSASRPQDRQFILSSKKLLLSDSGFYLCAWTTGTSGIRDEQFFGPGTRLTVL.

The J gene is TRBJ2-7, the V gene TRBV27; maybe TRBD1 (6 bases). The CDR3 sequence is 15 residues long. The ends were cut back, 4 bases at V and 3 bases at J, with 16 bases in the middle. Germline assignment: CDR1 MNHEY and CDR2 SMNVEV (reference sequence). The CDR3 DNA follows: TGTGCCAGCAGTTCAAAACCGGGACACAACTACGAGCAGTACTTC. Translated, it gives CASSSKPGHNYEQYF.

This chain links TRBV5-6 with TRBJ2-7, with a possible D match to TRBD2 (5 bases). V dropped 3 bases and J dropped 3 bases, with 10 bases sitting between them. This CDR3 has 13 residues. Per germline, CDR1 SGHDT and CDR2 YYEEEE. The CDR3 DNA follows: TGTGCCAGCAGCTCCGCCGGGGTCTACGAGCAGTACTTC. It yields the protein CASSSAGVYEQYF.

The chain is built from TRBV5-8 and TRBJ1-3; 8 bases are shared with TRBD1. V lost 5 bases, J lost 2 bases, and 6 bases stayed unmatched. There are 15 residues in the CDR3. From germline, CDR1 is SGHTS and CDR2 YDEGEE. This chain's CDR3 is CASRPDRVTGNTIYF. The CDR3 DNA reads TGTGCCAGCAGACCGGACAGGGTGACTGGAAACACCATATATTTT.

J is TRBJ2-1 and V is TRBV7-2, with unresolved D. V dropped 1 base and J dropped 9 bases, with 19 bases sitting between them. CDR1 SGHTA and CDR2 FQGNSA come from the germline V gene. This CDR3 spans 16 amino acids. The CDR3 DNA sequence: TGTGCCAGCAGCTTAGAATATGGGATGGGTGTTAGTGAGCAGTTCTTC. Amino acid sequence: CASSLEYGMGVSEQFF.

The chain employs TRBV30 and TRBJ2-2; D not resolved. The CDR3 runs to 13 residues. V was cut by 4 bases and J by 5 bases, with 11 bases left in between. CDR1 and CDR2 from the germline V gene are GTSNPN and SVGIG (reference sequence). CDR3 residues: CAWKLSVTGELFF. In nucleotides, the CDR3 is TGTGCCTGGAAATTATCGGTTACCGGGGAGCTGTTTTTT.

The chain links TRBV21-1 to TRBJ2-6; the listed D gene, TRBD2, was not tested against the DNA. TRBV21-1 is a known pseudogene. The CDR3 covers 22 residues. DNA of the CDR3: TGTGCCAGCAGCAAACGGCGAAGGACTAAAGGCGAGGGTTTAACTGGGGCCAACGTCCTGACTTTC. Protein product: CASSKRRRTKGEGLTGANVLTF.

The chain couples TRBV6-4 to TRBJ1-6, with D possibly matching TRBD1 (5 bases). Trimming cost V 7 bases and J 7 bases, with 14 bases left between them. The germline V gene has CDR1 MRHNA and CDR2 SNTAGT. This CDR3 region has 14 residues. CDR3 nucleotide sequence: TGTGCCAGCAACTGGGACCCCAGCAATTCACCCCTCCACTTT. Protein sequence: CASNWDPSNSPLHF.

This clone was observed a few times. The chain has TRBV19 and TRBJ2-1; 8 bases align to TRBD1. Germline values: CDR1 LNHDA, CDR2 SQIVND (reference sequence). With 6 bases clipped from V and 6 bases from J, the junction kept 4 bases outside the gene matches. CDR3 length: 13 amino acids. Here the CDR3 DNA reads TGTGCCAGTAGGAACGACAGGGGCAATGAGCAGTTCTTC. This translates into CASRNDRGNEQFF.